This T cell receptor beta chain was retrieved from a study of regulatory T cells in long-lasting Graves disease. Study outcomes and limitations: Lower TCR diversity was seen in persistent Graves' patients than in newly diagnosed ones. The persistent group shared 2,500 or so public clonotypes, more than the 966 shared by new patients.

Construction of the TCR beta libraries employed iRepertoire HTBI primers in conjunction with Arm-PCR of CDR3 regions. TCRdb fed the multiplex PCR reads into MiXCR, producing one record per CDR3 protein. The sample has around 330,000 distinct CDR3 sequences, approximately 20% seen once. This sample's time point: newly diagnosed GD, antithyroid drugs for less than 3 months. Scientists built the TCR library using RNA that was extracted from PBMCs. An endocrinology department in Xi'an, China, recruited the patients. The authors drew 7 to 10 milliliters of peripheral blood into EDTA tubes. With V trimmed by 3 bases and J by 3 bases, 7 bases remained unmatched. CDR3 length: 15 residues. Germline CDR1 reads MDHEN; CDR2 reads SYDVKM. About this clonotype itself: The antigen is not known.

The sample was peripheral blood mononuclear cells (PBMCs), taken at new diagnosis, from a patient treated with antithyroid drugs. This clonotype was sampled from a female donor with Graves disease. The rearrangement joins TRBV28 to TRBJ2-7, with 8 bases aligning to TRBD1. In DNA form, the CDR3 reads TGTGCCAGCAGTTTCGAGGGGACAGGCGTCTACGAGCAGTACTTC. It is translated as CASSFEGTGVYEQYF.